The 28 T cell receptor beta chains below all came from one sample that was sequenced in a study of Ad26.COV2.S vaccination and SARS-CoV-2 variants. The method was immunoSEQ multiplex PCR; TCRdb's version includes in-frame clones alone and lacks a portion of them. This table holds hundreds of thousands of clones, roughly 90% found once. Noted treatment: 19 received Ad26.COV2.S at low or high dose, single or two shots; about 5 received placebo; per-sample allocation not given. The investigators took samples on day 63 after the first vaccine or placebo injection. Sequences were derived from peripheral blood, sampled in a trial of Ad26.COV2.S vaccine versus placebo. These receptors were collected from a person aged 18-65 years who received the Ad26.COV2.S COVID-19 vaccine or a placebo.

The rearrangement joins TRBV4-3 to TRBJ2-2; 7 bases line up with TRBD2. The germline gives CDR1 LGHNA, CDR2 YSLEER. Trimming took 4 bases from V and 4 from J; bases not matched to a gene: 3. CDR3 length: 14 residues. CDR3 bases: TGCGCCAGCAGCCGGGACTACATCACCGGGGAGCTGTTTTTT. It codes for CASSRDYITGELFF.

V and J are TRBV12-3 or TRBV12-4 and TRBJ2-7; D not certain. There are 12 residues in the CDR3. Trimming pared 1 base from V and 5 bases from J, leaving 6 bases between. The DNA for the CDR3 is TGTGCCAGCAGTTTAGAAGGGAACGAGCAGTACTTC. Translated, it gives CASSLEGNEQYF.

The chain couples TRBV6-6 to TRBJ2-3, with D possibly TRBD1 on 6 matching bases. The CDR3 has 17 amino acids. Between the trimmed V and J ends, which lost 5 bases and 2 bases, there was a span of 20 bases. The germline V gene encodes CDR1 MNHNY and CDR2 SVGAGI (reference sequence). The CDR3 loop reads CASSRQAGTPNTDTQYF. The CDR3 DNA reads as TGTGCCAGCAGTCGACAAGCCGGGACACCGAACACAGATACGCAGTATTTT.

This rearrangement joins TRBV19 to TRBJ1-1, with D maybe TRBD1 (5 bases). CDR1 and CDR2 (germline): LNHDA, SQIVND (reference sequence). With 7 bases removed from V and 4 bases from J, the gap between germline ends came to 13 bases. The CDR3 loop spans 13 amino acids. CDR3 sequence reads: CASIGALGTEAFF. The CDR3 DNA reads TGTGCCAGTATCGGGGCGCTGGGCACTGAAGCTTTCTTT.

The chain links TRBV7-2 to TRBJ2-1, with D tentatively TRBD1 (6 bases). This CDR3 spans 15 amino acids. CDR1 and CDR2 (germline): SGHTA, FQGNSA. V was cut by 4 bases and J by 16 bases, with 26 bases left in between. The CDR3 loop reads CASSSPRGHGTPPFF. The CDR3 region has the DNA TGTGCCAGCAGCTCACCTCGCGGCCACGGGACACCTCCATTCTTC.

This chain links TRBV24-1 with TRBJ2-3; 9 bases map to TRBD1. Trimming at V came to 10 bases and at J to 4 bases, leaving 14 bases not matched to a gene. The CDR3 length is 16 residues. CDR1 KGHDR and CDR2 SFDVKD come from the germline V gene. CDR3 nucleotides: TGTGCCACGTCCAGGGGGGGACAGGGTTTACCAGATACGCAGTATTTT. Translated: CATSRGGQGLPDTQYF.

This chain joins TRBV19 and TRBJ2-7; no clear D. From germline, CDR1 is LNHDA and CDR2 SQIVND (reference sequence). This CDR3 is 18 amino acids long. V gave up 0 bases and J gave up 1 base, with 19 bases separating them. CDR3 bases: TGTGCCAGTAGTATAGAGCCGGGCTTAGAACGTCTTTCCTACGAGCAGTACTTC. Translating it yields CASSIEPGLERLSYEQYF.

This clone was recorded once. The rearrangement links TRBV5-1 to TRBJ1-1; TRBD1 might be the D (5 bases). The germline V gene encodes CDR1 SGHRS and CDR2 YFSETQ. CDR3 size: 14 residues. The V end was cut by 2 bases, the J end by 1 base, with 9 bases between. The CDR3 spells CASSFRESNTEAFF. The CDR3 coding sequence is TGCGCCAGCAGCTTCAGGGAGTCGAACACTGAAGCTTTCTTT.

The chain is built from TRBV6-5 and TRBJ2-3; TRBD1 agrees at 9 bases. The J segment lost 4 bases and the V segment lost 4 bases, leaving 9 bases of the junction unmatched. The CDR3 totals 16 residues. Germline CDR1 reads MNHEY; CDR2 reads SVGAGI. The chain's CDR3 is CASSFPGQGLADTQYF. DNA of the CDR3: TGTGCCAGCAGTTTTCCGGGACAGGGTTTGGCAGATACGCAGTATTTT.

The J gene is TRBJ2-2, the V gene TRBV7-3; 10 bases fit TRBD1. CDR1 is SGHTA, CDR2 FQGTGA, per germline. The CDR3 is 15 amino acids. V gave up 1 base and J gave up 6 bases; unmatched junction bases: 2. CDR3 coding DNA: TGTGCCAGCAGCTTAAATGGACAGGGGGCCGGGGAGCTGTTTTTT. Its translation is CASSLNGQGAGELFF.

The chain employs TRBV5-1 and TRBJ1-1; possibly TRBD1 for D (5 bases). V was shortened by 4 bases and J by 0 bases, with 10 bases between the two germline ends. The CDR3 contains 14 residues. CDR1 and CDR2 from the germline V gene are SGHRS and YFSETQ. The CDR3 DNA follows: TGCGCCAGCAGCACTACAGGATTGAACACTGAAGCTTTCTTT. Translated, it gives CASSTTGLNTEAFF.

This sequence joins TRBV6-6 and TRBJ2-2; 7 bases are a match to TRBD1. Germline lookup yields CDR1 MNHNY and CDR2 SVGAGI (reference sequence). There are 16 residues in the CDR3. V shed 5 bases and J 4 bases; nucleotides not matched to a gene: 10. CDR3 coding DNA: TGTGCCAGCAGTGCCTCGACAGGGCTTAGCACCGGGGAGCTGTTTTTT. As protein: CASSASTGLSTGELFF.

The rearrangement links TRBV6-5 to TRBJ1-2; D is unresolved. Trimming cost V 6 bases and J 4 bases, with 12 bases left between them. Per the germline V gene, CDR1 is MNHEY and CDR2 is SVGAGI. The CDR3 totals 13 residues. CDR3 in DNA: TGTGCCAGCAGCCGGGATCCGTTCTATGGCTACACCTTC. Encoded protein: CASSRDPFYGYTF.

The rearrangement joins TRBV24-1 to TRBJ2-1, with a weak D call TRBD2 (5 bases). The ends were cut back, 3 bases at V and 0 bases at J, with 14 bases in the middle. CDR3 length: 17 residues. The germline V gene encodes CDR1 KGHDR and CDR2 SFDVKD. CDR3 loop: CATSDPGLHSSYNEQFF. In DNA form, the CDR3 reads TGTGCCACCAGTGATCCCGGACTGCACAGCTCCTACAATGAGCAGTTCTTC.

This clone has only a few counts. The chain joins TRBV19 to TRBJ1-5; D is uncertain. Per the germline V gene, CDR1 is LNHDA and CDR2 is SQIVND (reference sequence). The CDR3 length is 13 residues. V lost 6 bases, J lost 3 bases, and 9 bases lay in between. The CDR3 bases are TGTGCCAGTAGCCCGGACCACAATCAGCCCCAGCATTTT. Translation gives CASSPDHNQPQHF.

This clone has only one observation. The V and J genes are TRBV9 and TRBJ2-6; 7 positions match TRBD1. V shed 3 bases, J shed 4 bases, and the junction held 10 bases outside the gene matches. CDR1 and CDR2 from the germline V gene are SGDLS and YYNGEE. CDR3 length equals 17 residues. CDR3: CASSARESGGGANVLTF. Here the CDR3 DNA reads TGTGCCAGCAGCGCGAGGGAGTCAGGGGGAGGGGCCAACGTCCTGACTTTC.

CDR3 DNA sequence: TGTGCCAGCAGTACTCTCCAGGGGGTGAGGTACGAGCAGTACTTC. Translation gives CASSTLQGVRYEQYF. V is TRBV6-2 or TRBV6-3 and J is TRBJ2-7; 7 positions agree with TRBD1. This CDR3 comprises 15 residues. Germline trimming cut 5 bases from V and 4 bases from J; bases unmatched to any gene: 11. CDR1 MNHEY and CDR2 SVGEGT come from the germline V gene.

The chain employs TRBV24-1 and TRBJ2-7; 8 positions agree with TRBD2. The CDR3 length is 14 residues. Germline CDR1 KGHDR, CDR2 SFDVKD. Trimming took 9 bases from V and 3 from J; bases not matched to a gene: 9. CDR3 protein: CATSRGGRDYEQYF. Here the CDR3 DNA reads TGTGCCACCTCCCGGGGGGGGCGCGACTACGAGCAGTACTTC.

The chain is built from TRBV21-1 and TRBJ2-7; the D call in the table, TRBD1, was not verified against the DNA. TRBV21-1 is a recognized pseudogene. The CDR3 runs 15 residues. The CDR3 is CASSNPRDRRYEQYF. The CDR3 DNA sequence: TGTGCCAGCAGCAACCCAAGGGACAGGAGATACGAGCAGTACTTC.

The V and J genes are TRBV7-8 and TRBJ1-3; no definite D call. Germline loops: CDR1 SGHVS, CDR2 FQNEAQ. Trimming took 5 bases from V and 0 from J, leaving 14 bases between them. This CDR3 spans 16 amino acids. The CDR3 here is CASSLPIGGSGNTIYF. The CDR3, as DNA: TGTGCCAGCAGCCTCCCCATTGGTGGCTCTGGAAACACCATATATTTT.

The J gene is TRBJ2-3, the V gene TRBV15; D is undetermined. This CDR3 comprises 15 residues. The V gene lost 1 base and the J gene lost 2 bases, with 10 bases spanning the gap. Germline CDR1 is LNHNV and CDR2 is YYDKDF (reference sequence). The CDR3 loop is CATSRGQTLTDTQYF. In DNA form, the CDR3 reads TGTGCCACCAGCAGAGGCCAGACGCTCACAGATACGCAGTATTTT.

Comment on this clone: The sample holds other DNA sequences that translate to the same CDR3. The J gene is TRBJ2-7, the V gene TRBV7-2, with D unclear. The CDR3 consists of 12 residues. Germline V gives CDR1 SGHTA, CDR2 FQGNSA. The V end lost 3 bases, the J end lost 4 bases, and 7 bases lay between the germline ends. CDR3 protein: CASSLFGYEQYF. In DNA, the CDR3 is TGTGCCAGCAGCTTGTTCGGATACGAGCAGTACTTC.

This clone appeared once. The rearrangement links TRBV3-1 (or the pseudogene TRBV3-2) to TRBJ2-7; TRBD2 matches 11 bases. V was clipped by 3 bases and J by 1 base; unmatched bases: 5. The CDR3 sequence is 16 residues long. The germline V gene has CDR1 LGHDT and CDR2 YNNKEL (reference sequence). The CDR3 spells CASSHFRTSGSYEQYF. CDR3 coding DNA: TGTGCCAGCAGCCACTTTAGGACTAGCGGGTCCTACGAGCAGTACTTC.

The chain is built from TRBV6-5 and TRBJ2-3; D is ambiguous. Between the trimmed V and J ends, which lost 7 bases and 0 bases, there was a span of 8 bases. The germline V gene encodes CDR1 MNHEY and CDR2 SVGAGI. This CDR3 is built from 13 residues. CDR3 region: CASTNPSTDTQYF. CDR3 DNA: TGTGCCAGCACCAACCCCAGCACAGATACGCAGTATTTT.

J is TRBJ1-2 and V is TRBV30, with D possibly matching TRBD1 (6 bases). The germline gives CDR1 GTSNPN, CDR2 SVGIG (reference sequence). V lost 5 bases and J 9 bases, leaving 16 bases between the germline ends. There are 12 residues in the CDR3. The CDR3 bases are TGTGCCTGGCGACAGGTTGAGGTACGCTACACCTTC. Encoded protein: CAWRQVEVRYTF.

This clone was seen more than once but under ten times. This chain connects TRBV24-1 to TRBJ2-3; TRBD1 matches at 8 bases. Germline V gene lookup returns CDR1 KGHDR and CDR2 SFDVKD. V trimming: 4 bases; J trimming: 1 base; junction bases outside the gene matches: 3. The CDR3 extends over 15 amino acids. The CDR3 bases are TGTGCCACCAGTGAAACGACAGGGGGCACAGATACGCAGTATTTT. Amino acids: CATSETTGGTDTQYF.

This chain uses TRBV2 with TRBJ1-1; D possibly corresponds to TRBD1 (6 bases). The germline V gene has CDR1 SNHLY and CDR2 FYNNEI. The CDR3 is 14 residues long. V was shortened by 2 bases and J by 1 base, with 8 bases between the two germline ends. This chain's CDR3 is CASSESGANTEAFF. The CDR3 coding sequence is TGTGCCAGCAGTGAATCGGGGGCGAACACTGAAGCTTTCTTT.

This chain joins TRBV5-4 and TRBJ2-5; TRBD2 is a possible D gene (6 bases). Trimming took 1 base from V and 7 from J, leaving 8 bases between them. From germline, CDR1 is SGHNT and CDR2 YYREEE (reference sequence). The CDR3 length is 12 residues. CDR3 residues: CASSLPRGTQYF. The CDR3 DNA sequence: TGTGCCAGCAGCTTGCCGCGGGGGACCCAGTACTTC.